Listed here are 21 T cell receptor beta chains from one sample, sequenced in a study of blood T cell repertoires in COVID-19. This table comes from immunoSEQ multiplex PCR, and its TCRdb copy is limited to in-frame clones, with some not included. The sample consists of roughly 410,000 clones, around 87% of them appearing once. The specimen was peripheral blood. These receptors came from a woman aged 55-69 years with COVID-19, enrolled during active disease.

CDR3 sequence (DNA): TGTGCCAGTGGGGTGGGGACAGGACTTACCTACGAGCAGTACTTC. It yields the protein CASGVGTGLTYEQYF. This chain links TRBV19 with TRBJ2-7; the match to TRBD1 covers 8 bases. The V and J ends lost 8 bases and 2 bases, in that order; junction bases with no gene match: 11. Per the germline V gene, CDR1 is LNHDA and CDR2 is SQIVND (reference sequence). The CDR3 is made up of 15 amino acids.

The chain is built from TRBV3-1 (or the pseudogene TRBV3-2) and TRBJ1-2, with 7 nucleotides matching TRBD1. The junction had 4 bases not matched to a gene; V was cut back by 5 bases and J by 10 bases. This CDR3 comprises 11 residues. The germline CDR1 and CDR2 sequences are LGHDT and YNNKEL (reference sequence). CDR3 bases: TGTGCCAGCAGCAAGACAGGGTTCTACACCTTC. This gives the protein CASSKTGFYTF.

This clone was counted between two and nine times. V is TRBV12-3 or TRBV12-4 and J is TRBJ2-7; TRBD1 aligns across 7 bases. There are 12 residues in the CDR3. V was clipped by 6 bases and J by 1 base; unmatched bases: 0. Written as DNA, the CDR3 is TGTGCCAGCAGGGGACAGTCCTACGAGCAGTACTTC. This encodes CASRGQSYEQYF.

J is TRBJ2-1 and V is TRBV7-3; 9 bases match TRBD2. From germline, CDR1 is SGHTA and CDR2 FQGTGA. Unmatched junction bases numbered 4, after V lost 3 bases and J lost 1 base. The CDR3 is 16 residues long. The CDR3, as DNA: TGTGCCAGCAGCTTCCGCGGGGGGGCATCCTACAATGAGCAGTTCTTC. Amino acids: CASSFRGGASYNEQFF.

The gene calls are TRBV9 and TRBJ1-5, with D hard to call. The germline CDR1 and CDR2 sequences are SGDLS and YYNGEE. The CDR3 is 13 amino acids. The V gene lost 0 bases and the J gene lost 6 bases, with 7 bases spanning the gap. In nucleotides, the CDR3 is TGTGCCAGCAGCGTAGATTCCGTTCAGCCCCAGCATTTT. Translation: CASSVDSVQPQHF. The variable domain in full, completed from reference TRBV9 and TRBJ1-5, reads DSGVTQTPKHLITATGQRVTLRCSPRSGDLSVYWYQQSLDQGLQFLIQYYNGEERAKGNILERFSAQQFPDLHSELNLSSLELGDSALYFCASSVDSVQPQHFGDGTRLSIL.

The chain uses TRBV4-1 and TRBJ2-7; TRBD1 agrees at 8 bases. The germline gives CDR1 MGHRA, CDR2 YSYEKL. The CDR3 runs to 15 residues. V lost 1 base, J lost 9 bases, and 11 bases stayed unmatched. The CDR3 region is CASSQATQGVNGQYF. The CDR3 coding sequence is TGCGCCAGCAGCCAAGCAACACAGGGGGTCAACGGGCAGTACTTC.

The CDR3 coding sequence is TGTGCCAGCAGTTGGGGAGGACAGGGGAACACTGAAGCTTTCTTT. Translated, it gives CASSWGGQGNTEAFF. This chain joins TRBV28 and TRBJ1-1, with TRBD1 matching 8 bases. CDR3 size: 15 residues. Germline V gene lookup returns CDR1 MDHEN and CDR2 SYDVKM. The V segment lost 4 bases and the J segment 1 base; nucleotides outside the gene matches: 5.

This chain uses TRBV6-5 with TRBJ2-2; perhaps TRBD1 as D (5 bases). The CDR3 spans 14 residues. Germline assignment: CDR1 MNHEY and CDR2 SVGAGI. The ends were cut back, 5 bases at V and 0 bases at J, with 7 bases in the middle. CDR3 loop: CASSQQANTGELFF. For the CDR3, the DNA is TGTGCCAGCAGTCAACAGGCGAACACCGGGGAGCTGTTTTTT.

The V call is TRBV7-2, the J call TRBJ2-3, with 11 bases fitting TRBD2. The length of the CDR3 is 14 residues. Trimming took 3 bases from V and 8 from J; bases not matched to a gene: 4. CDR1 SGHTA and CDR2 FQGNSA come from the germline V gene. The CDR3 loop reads CASSFSSGGFTQYF. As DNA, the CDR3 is TGTGCCAGCAGCTTTTCTAGCGGGGGGTTTACGCAGTATTTT.

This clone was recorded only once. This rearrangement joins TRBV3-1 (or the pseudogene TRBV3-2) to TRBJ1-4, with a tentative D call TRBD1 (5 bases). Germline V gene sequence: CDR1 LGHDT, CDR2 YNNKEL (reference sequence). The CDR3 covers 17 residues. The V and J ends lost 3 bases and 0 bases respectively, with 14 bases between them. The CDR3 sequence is CASSHLKQASTNEKLFF. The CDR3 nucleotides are TGTGCCAGCAGCCATTTAAAACAGGCTTCAACTAATGAAAAACTGTTTTTT.

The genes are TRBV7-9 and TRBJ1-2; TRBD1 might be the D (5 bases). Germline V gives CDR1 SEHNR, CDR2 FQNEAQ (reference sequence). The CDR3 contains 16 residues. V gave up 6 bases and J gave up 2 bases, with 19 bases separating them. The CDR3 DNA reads TGTGCCAGCAGTTCATGGGAGGGACGTGCGAACTATGGCTACACCTTC. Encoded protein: CASSSWEGRANYGYTF.

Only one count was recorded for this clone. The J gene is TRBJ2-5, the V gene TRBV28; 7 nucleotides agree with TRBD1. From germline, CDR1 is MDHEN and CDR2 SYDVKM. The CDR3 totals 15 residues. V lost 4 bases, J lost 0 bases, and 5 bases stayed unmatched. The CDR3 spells CASSSLQGYQETQYF. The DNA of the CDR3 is TGTGCCAGCAGTTCCTTACAGGGGTACCAAGAGACCCAGTACTTC.

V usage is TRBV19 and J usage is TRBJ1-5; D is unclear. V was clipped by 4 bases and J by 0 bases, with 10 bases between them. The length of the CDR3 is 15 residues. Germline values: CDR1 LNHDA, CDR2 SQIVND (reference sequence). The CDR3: CASSRGIDSNQPQHF. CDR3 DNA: TGTGCCAGTAGTAGAGGCATTGATAGCAATCAGCCCCAGCATTTT.

CDR3 in amino acids: CASSPSGTSGGSHNEQFF. CDR3 sequence (DNA): TGTGCCAGCAGCCCATCCGGGACTAGCGGGGGGTCCCACAATGAGCAGTTCTTC. This rearrangement joins TRBV4-2 to TRBJ2-1; 15 nucleotides match TRBD2. CDR1 is LGHNA and CDR2 is YNFKEQ in the germline V gene. The CDR3 has 18 residues. V dropped 4 bases and J dropped 5; count of bases not matched to a gene: 9.

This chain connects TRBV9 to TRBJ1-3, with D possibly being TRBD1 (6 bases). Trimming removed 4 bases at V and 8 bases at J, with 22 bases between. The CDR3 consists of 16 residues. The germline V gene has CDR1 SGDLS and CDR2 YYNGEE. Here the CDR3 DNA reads TGTGCCAGCAGCTCCCAGGGGTCGGTGGCAGCGGACACCATATATTTT. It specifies CASSSQGSVAADTIYF. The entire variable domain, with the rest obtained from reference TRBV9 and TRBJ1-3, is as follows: DSGVTQTPKHLITATGQRVTLRCSPRSGDLSVYWYQQSLDQGLQFLIQYYNGEERAKGNILERFSAQQFPDLHSELNLSSLELGDSALYFCASSSQGSVAADTIYFGEGSWLTVV.

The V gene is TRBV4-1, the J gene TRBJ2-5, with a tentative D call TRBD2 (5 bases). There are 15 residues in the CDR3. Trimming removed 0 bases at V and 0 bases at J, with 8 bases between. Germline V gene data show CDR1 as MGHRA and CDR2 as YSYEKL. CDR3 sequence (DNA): TGCGCCAGCAGCCAAGATCCGGGATACCAAGAGACCCAGTACTTC. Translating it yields CASSQDPGYQETQYF.

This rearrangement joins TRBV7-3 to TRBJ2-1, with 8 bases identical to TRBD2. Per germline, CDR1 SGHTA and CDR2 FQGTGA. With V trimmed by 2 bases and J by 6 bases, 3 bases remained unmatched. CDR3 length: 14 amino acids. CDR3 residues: CASSLGLASNEQFF. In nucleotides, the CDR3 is TGTGCCAGCAGCTTAGGACTAGCATCCAATGAGCAGTTCTTC.

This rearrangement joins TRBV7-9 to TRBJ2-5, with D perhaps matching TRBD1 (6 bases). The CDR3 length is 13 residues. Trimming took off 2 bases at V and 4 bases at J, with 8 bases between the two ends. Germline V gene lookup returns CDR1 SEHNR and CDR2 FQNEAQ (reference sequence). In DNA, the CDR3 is TGTGCCAGCAGCTTATTAGGGGGAGAGACCCAGTACTTC. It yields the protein CASSLLGGETQYF. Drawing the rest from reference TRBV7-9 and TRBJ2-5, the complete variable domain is DTGVSQNPRHKITKRGQNVTFRCDPISEHNRLYWYRQTLGQGPEFLTYFQNEAQLEKSRLLSDRFSAERPKGSFSTLEIQRTEQGDSAMYLCASSLLGGETQYFGPGTRLLVL.

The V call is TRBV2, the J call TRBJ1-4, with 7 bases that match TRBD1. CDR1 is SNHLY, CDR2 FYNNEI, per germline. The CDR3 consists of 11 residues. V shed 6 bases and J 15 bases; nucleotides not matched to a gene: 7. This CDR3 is CASSAPGTVFF. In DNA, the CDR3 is TGTGCCAGCAGCGCCCCCGGGACAGTGTTTTTT.

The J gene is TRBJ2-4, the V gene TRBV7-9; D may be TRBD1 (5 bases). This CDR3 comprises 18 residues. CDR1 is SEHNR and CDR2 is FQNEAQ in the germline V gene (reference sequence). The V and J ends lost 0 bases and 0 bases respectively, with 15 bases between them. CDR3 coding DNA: TGTGCCAGCAGCTTAGCAGCACGCAGGGCACCAGCCAAAAACATTCAGTACTTC. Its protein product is CASSLAARRAPAKNIQYF.

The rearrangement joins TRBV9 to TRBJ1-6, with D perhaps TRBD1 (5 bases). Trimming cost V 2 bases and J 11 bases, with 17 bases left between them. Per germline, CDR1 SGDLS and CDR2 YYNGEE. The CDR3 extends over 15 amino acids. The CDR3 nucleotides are TGTGCCAGCAGCGTCGAGCAGGGTAAAGGCGCACCCCTCCACTTT. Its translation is CASSVEQGKGAPLHF.